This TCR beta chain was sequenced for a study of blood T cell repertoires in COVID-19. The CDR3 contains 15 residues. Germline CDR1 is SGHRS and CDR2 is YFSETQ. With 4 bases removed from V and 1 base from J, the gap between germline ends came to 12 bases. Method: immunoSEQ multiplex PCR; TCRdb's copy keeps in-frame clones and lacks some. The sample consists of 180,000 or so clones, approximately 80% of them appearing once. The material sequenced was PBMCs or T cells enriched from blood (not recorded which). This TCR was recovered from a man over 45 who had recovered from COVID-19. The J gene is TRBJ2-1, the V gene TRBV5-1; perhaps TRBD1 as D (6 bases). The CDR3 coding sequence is TGCGCCAGCAGCCGGACCGGGACATCCTACAATGAGCAGTTCTTC. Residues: CASSRTGTSYNEQFF.